This TCR beta chain is drawn from a study of cytomegalovirus exposure and HLA in healthy donors. Whole-study results and caveats: Later on, analysis showed that most CMV-associated TCR beta chains appeared to be HLA-restricted. Clonal expansion, a later analysis showed, was greater in HLA-associated TCR beta chains than in equally common others. The classifier reportedly diagnosed cytomegalovirus status with high sensitivity and specificity.

The PCR ran on 60 Vbeta and 13 Jbeta primers. Repertoires were generated with immunoSEQ multiplex PCR, while TCRdb's copy carries only in-frame clones and drops some. The table shows about 200,000 clones, with about 81% occurring only once. The CDR3 loop spans 17 amino acids. CDR1 is SGHVS and CDR2 is FQNEAQ in the germline V gene. Trimming removed 2 bases at V and 1 base at J, with 15 bases between. In the case of this clone: Its antigen is still unknown.

This sequence was found in a middle-aged woman in good health and CMV-seronegative. The chain joins TRBV7-8 to TRBJ1-5; a weak D match, TRBD1 (6 bases). Specimen: PBMCs. This chain's CDR3 is CASSLIGTPTSNQPQHF. CDR3 sequence (DNA): TGTGCCAGCAGCTTAATAGGGACACCCACAAGCAATCAGCCCCAGCATTTT.